The source of this TCR beta chain is a study of cytomegalovirus exposure and HLA in healthy donors. 13 Jbeta primers and 60 Vbeta primers were used for the PCR. Produced via immunoSEQ multiplex PCR; TCRdb's table is partial and in-frame only. Of a few hundred thousand clones in the sample, 70% to 80% were seen once. Germline V gene lookup returns CDR1 SNHLY and CDR2 FYNNEI. Trimming took off 2 bases at V and 1 base at J, with 17 bases between the two ends. The CDR3 spans 17 residues. The rearrangement joins TRBV2 to TRBJ1-2, with D unresolved. Sequencing input: PBMCs. The origin of this receptor is a woman aged 25 to 39 in good health and CMV-seronegative. CDR3 in amino acids: CASSEMGTWPDNYGYTF. As DNA, the CDR3 is TGTGCCAGCAGTGAAATGGGCACATGGCCGGATAACTATGGCTACACCTTC.